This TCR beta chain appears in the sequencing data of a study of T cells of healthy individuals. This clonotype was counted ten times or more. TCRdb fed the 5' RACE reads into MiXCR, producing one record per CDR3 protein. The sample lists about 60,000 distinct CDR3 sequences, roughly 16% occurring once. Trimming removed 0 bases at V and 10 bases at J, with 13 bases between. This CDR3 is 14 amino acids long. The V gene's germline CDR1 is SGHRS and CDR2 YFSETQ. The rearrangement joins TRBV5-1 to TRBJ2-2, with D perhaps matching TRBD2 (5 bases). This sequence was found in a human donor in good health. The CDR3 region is CASSLGLSSEELFF. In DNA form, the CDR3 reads TGCGCCAGCAGCTTGGGACTATCGTCGGAGGAGCTGTTTTTT.